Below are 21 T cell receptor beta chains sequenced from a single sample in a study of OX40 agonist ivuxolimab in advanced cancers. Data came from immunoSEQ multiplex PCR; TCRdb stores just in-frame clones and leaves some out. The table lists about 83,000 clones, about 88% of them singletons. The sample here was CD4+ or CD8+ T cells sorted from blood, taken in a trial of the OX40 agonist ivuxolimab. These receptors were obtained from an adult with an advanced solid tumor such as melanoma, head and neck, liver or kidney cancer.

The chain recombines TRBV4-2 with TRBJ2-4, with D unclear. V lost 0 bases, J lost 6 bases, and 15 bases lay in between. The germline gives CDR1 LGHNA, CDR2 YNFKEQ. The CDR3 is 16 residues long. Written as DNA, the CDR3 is TGTGCCAGCAGCCAAGATCTTACCGGTTTAGGAAACATTCAGTACTTC. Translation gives CASSQDLTGLGNIQYF.

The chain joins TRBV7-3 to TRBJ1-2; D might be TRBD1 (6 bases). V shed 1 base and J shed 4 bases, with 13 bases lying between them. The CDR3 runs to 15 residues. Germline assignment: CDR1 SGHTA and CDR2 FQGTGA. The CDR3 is CASSLSPGEGYGYTF. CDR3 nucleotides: TGTGCCAGCAGCTTAAGTCCAGGGGAAGGCTATGGCTACACCTTC.

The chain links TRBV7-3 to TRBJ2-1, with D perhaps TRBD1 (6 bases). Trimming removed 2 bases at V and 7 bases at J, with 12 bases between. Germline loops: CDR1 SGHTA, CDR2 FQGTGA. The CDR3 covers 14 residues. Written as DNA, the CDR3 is TGTGCCAGCAGCTTAGGGCCAGGGGAGAATGAGCAGTTCTTC. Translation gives CASSLGPGENEQFF.

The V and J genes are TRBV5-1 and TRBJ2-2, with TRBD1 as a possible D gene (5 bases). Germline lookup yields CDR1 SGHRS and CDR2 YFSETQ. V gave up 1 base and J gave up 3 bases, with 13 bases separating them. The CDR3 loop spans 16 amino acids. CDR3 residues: CASSLLPGIDTGELFF. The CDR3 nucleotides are TGCGCCAGCAGCTTGCTACCAGGGATAGACACCGGGGAGCTGTTTTTT.

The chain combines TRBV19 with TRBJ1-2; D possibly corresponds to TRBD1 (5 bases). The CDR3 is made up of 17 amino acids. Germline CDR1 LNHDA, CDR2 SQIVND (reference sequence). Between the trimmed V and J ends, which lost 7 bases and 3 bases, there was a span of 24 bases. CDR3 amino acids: CASTAAGTRGGDYGYTF. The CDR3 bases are TGTGCCAGTACCGCGGCGGGGACGCGGGGAGGAGACTATGGCTACACCTTC.

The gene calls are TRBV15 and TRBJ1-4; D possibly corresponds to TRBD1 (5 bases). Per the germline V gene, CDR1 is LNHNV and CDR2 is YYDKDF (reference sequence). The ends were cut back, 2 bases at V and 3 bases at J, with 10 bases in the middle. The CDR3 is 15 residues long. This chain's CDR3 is CATSRPQGSNEKLFF. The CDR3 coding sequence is TGTGCCACCAGCAGACCCCAGGGTTCTAATGAAAAACTGTTTTTT.

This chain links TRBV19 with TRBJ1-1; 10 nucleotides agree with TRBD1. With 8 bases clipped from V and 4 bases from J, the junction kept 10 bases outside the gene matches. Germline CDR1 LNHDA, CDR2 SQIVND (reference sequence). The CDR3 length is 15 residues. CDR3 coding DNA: TGTGCCAGTTCTCGGGACAGGGGACGAGGCACTGAAGCTTTCTTT. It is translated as CASSRDRGRGTEAFF.

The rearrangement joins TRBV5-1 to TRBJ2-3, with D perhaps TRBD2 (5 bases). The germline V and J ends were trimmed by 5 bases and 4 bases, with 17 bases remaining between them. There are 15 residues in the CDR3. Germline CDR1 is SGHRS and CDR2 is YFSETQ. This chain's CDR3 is CASRPNGVGADTQYF. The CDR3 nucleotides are TGCGCCAGCAGACCGAACGGGGTCGGGGCAGATACGCAGTATTTT.

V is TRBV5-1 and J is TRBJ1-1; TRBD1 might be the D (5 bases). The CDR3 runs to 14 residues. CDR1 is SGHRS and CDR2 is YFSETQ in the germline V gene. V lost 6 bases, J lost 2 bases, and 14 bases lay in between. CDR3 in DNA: TGCGCCAGCACCCGGGACGGAGCTAACACTGAAGCTTTCTTT. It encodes CASTRDGANTEAFF.

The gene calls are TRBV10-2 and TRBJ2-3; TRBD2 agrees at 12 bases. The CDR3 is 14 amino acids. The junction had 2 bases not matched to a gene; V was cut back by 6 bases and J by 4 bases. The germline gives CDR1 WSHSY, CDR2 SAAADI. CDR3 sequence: CASSTSGGPDTQYF. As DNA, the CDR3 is TGCGCCAGCAGCACTAGCGGGGGGCCAGATACGCAGTATTTT.

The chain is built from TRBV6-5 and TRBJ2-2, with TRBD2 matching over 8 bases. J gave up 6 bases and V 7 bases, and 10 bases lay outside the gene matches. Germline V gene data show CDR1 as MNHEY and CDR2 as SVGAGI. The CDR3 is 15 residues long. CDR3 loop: CASTRPGGTAGELFF. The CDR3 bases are TGTGCCAGCACCCGACCGGGGGGGACCGCCGGGGAGCTGTTTTTT.

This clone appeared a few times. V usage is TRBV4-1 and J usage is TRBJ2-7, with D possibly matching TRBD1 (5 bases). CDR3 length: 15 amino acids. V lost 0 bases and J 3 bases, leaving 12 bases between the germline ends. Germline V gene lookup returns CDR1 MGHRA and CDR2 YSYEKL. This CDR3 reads CASSQEGQSYYEQYF. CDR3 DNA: TGCGCCAGCAGCCAAGAGGGGCAGAGTTACTACGAGCAGTACTTC.

The CDR3 region has the DNA TGTGCCAGCAGCTCGGGACTAGCGGGAGCCCTTGATACGCAGTATTTT. Encoded protein: CASSSGLAGALDTQYF. The chain combines TRBV7-3 with TRBJ2-3; 14 nucleotides align to TRBD2. The ends lost 4 bases at V and 6 bases at J; junction bases unmatched: 6. CDR3 length equals 16 residues. CDR1 and CDR2 from the germline V gene are SGHTA and FQGTGA.

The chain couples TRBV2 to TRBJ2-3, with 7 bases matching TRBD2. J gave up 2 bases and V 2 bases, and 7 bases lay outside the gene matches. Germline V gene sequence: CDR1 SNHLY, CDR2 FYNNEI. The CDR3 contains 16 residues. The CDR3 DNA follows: TGTGCCAGCAGTGAAATGGGCGGGGGAAACACAGATACGCAGTATTTT. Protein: CASSEMGGGNTDTQYF.

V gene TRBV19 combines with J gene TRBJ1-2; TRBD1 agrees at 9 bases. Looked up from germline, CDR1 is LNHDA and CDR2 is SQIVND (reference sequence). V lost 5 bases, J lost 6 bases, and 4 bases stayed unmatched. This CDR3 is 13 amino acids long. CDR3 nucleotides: TGTGCCAGTAGTCCTCGGGACAGGGATGGCTACACCTTC. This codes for CASSPRDRDGYTF.

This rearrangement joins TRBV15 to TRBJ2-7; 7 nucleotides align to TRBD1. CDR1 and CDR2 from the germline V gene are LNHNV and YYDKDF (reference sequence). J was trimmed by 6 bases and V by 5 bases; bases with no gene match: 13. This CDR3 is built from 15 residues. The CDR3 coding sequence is TGTGCCACCAGCCGCAGGGTAGACAGGGCCCGCGAGCAGTACTTC. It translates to CATSRRVDRAREQYF.

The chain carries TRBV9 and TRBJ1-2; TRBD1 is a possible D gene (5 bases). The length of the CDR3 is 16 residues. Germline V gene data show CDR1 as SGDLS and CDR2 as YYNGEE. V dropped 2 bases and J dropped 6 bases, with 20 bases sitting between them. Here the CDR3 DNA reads TGTGCCAGCAGCGTTCATCCGGACACAATTTTAAATGGCTACACCTTC. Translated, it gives CASSVHPDTILNGYTF.

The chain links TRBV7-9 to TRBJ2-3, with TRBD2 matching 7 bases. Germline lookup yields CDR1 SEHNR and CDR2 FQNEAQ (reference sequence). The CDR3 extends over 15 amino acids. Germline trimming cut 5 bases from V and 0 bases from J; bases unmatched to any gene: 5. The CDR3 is CASSVREASTDTQYF. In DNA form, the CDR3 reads TGTGCCAGCAGCGTCCGGGAGGCCAGCACAGATACGCAGTATTTT.

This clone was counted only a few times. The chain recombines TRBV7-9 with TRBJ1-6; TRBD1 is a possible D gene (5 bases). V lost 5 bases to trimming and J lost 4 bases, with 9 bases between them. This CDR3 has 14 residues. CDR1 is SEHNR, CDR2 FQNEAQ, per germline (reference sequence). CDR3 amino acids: CASSRGRYNSPLHF. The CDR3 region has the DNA TGTGCCAGCAGCAGGGGACGGTATAATTCACCCCTCCACTTT.

CDR3 in amino acids: CASSGTDRGLYEQYF. The CDR3 region has the DNA TGTGCCAGCAGTGGGACAGACAGGGGTTTGTACGAGCAGTACTTC. The V call is TRBV25-1, the J call TRBJ2-7; TRBD1 aligns across 8 bases. Germline V CDR1 and CDR2: MGHDK, SYGVNS. V lost 4 bases to trimming and J lost 4 bases; unmatched junction nucleotides: 9. The CDR3 length is 15 residues.

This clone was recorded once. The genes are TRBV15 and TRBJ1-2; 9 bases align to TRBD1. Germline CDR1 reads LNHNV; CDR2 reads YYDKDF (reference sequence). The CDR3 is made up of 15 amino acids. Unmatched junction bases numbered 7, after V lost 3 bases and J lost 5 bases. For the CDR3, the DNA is TGTGCCACCAGCAGGGGGGACAGGGAGAGGTATGGCTACACCTTC. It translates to CATSRGDRERYGYTF.